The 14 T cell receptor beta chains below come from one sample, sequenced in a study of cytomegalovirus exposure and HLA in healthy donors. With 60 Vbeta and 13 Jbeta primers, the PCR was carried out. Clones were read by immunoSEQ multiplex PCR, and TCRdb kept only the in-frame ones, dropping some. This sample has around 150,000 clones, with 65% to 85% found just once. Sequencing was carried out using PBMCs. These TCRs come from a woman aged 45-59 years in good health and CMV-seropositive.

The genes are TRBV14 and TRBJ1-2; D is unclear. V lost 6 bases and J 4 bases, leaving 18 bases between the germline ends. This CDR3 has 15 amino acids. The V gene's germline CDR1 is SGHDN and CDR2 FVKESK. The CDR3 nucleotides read TGTGCCAGCAGTGACGTTCCCCAGGCCTTCTATGGCTACACCTTC. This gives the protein CASSDVPQAFYGYTF.

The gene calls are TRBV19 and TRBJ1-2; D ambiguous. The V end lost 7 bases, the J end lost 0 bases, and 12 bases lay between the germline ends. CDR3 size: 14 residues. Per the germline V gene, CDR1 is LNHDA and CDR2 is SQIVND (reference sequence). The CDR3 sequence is CASTRERANYGYTF. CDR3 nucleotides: TGTGCCAGTACCCGAGAAAGAGCTAACTATGGCTACACCTTC. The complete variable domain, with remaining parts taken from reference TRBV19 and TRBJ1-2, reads DGGITQSPKYLFRKEGQNVTLSCEQNLNHDAMYWYRQDPGQGLRLIYYSQIVNDFQKGDIAEGYSVSREKKESFPLTVTSAQKNPTAFYLCASTRERANYGYTFGSGTRLTVV.

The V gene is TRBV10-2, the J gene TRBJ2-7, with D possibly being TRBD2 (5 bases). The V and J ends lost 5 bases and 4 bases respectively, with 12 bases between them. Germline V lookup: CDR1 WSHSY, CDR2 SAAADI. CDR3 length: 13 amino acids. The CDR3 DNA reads TGCGCCAGCAGTATCCAGCGGATTTACGAGCAGTACTTC. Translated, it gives CASSIQRIYEQYF.

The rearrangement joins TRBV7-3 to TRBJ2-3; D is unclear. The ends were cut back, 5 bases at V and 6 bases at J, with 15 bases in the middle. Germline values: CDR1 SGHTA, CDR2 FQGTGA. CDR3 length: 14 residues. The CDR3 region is CASSLDMDRDTQYF. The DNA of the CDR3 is TGTGCCAGCAGCCTCGACATGGATCGCGATACGCAGTATTTT.

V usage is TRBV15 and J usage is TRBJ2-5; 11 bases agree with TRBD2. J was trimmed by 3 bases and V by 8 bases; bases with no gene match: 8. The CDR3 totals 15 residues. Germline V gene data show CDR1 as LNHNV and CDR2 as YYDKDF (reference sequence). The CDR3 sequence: CATRSTSGGEETQYF. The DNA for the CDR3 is TGTGCCACCCGCTCAACTAGCGGGGGCGAAGAGACCCAGTACTTC.

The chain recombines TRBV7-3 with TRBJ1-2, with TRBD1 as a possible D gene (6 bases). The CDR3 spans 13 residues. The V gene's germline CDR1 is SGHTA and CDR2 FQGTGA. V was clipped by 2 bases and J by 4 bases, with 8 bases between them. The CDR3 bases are TGTGCCAGCAGCTTAGACAGGAGCTATGGCTACACCTTC. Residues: CASSLDRSYGYTF.

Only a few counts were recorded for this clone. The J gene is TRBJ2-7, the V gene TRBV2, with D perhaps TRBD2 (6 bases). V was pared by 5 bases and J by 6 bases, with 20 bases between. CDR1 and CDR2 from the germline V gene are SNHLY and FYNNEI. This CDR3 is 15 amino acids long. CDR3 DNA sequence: TGTGCCAGCAGTCCCTCCGCAACACCCGGGGGCGAGCAGTACTTC. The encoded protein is CASSPSATPGGEQYF.

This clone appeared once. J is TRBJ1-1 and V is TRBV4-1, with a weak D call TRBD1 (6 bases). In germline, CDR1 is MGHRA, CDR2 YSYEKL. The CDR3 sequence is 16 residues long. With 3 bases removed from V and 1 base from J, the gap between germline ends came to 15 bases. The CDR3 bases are TGCGCCAGCAGCCATCCCAGGGGCGGGAGGAACACTGAAGCTTTCTTT. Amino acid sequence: CASSHPRGGRNTEAFF.

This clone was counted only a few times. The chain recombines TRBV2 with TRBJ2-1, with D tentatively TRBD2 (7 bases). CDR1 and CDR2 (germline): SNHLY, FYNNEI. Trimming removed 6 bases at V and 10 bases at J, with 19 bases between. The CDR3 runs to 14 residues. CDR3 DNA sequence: TGTGCCAGCAGCGACACAGGGCCGGGGGGAGAGCAGTTCTTC. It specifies CASSDTGPGGEQFF.

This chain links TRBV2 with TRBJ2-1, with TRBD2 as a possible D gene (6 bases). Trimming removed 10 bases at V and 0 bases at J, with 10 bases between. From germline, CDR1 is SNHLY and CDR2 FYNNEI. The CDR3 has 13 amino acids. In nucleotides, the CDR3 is TGTGCCATTCGGGGGAGCTCCTACAATGAGCAGTTCTTC. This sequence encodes CAIRGSSYNEQFF. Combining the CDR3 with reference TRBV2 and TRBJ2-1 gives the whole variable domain EPEVTQTPSHQVTQMGQEVILRCVPISNHLYFYWYRQILGQKVEFLVSFYNNEISEKSEIFDDQFSVERPDGSNFTLKIRSTKLEDSAMYFCAIRGSSYNEQFFGPGTRLTVL.

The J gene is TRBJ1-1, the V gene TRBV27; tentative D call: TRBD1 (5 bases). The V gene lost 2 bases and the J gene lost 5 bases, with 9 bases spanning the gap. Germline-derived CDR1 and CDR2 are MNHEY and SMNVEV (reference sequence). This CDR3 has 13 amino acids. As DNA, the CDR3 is TGTGCCAGCAGTTTACAGAAGGGGACTGAAGCTTTCTTT. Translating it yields CASSLQKGTEAFF.

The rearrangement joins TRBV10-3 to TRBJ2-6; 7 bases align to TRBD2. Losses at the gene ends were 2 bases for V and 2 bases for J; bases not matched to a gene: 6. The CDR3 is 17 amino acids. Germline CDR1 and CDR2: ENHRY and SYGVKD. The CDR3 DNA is TGTGCCATCAGTGAGCTCTCGGGGGGAGCTGGGGCCAACGTCCTGACTTTC. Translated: CAISELSGGAGANVLTF.

The DNA for the CDR3 is TGTGCCAGTAGTGTAGCTGACTATGGCTACACCTTC. Its protein product is CASSVADYGYTF. This chain uses TRBV19 with TRBJ1-2; no definite D call. The V end lost 5 bases, the J end lost 3 bases, and 7 bases lay between the germline ends. Germline V CDR1 and CDR2: LNHDA, SQIVND (reference sequence). CDR3 length equals 12 residues.

This CDR3 reads CASRGEGQGNTIYF. CDR3 nucleotides: TGTGCCAGCAGGGGAGAGGGTCAAGGAAACACCATATATTTT. The V and J genes are TRBV6-6 and TRBJ1-3; D remains ambiguous. Between the trimmed V and J ends, which lost 6 bases and 4 bases, there was a span of 13 bases. Germline CDR1 reads MNHNY; CDR2 reads SVGAGI (reference sequence). CDR3 length equals 14 residues.